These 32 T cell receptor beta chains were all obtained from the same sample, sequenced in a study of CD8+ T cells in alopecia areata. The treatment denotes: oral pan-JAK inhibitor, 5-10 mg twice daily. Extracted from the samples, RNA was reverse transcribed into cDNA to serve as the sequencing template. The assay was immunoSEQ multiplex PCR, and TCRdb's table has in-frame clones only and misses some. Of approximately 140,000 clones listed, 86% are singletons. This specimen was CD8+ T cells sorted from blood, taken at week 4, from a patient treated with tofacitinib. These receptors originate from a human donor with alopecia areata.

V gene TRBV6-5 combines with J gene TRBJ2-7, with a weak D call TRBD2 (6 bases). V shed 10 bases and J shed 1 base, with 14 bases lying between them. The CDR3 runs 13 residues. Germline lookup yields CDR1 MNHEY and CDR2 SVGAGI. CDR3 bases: TGTGCCACCACCCCTGCGGGGTCCTACGAGCAGTACTTC. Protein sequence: CATTPAGSYEQYF.

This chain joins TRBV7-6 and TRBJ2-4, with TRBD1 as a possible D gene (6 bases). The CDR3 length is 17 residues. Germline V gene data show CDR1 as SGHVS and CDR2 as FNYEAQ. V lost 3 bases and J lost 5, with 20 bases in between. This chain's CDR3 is CASSFPGKGDEENIQYF. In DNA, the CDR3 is TGTGCCAGCAGCTTCCCCGGAAAGGGGGATGAGGAAAACATTCAGTACTTC.

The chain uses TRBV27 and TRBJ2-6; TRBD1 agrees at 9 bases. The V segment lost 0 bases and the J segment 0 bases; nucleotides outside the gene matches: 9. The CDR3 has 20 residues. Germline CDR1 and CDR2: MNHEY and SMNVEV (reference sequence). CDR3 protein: CASSLSTPGQGSSGANVLTF. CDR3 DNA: TGTGCCAGCAGTTTATCTACCCCGGGACAGGGAAGCTCTGGGGCCAACGTCCTGACTTTC.

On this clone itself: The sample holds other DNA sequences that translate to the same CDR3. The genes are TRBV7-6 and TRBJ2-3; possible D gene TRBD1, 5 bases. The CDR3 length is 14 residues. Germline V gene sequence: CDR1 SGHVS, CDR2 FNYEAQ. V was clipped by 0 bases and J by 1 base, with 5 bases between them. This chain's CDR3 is CASSLAGGTDTQYF. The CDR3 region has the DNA TGTGCCAGCAGCTTAGCAGGGGGCACAGATACGCAGTATTTT.

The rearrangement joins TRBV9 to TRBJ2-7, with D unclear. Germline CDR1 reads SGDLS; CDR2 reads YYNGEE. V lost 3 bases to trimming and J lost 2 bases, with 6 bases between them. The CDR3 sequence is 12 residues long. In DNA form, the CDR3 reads TGTGCCAGCAGCGCCGGCCCCTACGAGCAGTACTTC. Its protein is CASSAGPYEQYF.

DNA of the CDR3: TGTGCCAGCAGCTTAGAGGGAGGGCCCCCCAATGAGCAGTTCTTC. Amino acids: CASSLEGGPPNEQFF. The rearrangement joins TRBV7-8 to TRBJ2-1; 7 bases map to TRBD2. Germline CDR1 is SGHVS and CDR2 is FQNEAQ. This CDR3 is 15 amino acids long. The V segment lost 1 base and the J segment 6 bases; nucleotides outside the gene matches: 6.

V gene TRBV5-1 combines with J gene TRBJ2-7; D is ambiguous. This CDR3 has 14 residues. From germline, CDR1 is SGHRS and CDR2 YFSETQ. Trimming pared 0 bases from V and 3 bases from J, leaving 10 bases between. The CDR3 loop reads CASSLVPGSYEQYF. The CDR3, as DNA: TGCGCCAGCAGCTTGGTTCCCGGAAGCTACGAGCAGTACTTC.

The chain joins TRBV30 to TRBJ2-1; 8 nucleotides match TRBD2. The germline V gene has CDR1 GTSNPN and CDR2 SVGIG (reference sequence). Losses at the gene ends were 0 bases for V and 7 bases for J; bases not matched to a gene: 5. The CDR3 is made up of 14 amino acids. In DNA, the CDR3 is TGTGCCTGGAGTGTAATATTAGCGGGAAATGAGCAGTTCTTC. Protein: CAWSVILAGNEQFF.

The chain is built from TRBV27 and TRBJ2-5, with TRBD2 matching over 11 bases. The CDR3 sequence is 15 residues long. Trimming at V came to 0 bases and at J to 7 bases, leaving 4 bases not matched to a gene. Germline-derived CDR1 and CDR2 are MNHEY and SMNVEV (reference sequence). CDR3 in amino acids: CASSLSHGLAGTQYF. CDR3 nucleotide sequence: TGTGCCAGCAGTTTATCGCATGGACTAGCGGGGACCCAGTACTTC.

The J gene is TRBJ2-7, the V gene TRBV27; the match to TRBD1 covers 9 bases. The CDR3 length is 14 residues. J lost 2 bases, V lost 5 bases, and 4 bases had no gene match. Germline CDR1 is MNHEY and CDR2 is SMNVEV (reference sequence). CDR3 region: CASSNRQGAYEQYF. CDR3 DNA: TGTGCCAGCAGTAACCGACAGGGGGCCTACGAGCAGTACTTC.

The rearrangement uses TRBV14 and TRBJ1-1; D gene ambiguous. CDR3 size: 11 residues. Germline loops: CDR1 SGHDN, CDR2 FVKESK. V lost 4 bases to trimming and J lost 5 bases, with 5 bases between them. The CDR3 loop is CASSLGTEAFF. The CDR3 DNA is TGTGCCAGCAGCCTCGGGACTGAAGCTTTCTTT.

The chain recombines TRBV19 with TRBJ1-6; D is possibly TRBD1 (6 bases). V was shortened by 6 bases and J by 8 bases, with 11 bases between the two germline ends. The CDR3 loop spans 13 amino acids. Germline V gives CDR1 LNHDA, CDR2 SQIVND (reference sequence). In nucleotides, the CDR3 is TGTGCCAGTAGGACAGGTGGTTATTCACCCCTCCACTTT. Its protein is CASRTGGYSPLHF.

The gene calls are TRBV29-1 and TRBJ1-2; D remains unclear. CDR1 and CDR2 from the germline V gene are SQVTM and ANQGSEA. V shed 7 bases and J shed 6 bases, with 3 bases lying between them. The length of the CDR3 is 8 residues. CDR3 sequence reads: CSGDGYTF. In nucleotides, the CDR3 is TGCAGCGGGGATGGCTACACCTTC.

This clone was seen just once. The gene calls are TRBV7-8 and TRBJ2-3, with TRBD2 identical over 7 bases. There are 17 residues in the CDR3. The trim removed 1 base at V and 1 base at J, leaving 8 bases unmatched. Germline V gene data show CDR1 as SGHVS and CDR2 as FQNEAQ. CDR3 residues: CASSLGVSGFGTDTQYF. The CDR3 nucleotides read TGTGCCAGCAGCTTAGGGGTTAGCGGGTTCGGCACAGATACGCAGTATTTT.

CDR3 bases: TGTGCCAGCAGTTTACCCCGTTGGGACGGAGACGACGACATGAACACTGAAGCTTTCTTT. This translates into CASSLPRWDGDDDMNTEAFF. V and J are TRBV28 and TRBJ1-1, with a possible D match to TRBD1 (5 bases). The CDR3 runs 20 residues. The germline gives CDR1 MDHEN, CDR2 SYDVKM. V lost 2 bases, J lost 0 bases, and 25 bases lay in between.

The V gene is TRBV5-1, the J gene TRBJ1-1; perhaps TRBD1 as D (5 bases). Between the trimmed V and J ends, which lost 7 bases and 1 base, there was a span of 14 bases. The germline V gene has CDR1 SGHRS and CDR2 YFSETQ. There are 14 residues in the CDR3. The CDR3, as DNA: TGCGCCAGCGTGTGGGGGGAAGCGAACACTGAAGCTTTCTTT. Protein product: CASVWGEANTEAFF.

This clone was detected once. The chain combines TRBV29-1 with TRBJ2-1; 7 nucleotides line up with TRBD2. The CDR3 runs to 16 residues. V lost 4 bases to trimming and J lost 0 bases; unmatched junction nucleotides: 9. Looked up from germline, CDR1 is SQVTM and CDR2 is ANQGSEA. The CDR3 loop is CSVVGSGTSSYNEQFF. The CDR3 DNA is TGCAGCGTTGTAGGGAGCGGGACGAGCTCCTACAATGAGCAGTTCTTC.

This CDR3 reads CASSSLGGESTDTQYF. The CDR3 DNA is TGTGCCAGCAGCTCCTTAGGCGGGGAGAGCACAGATACGCAGTATTTT. The genes are TRBV7-6 and TRBJ2-3; D perhaps matches TRBD2 (6 bases). The CDR3 runs 16 residues. With 4 bases removed from V and 0 bases from J, the gap between germline ends came to 14 bases. Germline CDR1 SGHVS, CDR2 FNYEAQ.

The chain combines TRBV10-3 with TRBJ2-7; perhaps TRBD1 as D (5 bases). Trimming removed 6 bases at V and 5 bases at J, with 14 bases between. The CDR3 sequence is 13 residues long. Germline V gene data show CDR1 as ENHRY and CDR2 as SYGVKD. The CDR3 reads CAISPTVFDEQYF. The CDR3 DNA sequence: TGTGCCATCAGCCCGACAGTATTTGACGAGCAGTACTTC.

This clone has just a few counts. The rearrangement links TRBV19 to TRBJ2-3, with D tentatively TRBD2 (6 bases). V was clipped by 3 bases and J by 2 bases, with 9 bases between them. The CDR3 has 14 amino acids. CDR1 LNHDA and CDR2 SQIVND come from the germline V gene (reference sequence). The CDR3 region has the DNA TGTGCCAGTAGTATCGGGGGATTCACAGATACGCAGTATTTT. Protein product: CASSIGGFTDTQYF.

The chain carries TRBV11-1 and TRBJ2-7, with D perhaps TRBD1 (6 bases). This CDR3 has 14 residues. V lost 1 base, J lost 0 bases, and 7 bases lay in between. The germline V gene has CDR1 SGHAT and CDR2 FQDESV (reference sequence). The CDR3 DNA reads TGTGCCAGCAGCTTAGAGGGGGACTCCTACGAGCAGTACTTC. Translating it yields CASSLEGDSYEQYF. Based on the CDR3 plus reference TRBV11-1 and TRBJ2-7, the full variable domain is EAEVAQSPRYKITEKSQAVAFWCDPISGHATLYWYRQILGQGPELLVQFQDESVVDDSQLPKDRFSAERLKGVDSTLKIQPAELGDSAMYLCASSLEGDSYEQYFGPGTRLTVT.

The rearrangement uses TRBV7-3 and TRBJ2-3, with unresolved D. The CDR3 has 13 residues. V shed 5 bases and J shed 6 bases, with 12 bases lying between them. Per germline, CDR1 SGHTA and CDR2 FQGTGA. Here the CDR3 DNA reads TGTGCCAGCAGCCCGTGGAAAGGGGATACGCAGTATTTT. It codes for CASSPWKGDTQYF.

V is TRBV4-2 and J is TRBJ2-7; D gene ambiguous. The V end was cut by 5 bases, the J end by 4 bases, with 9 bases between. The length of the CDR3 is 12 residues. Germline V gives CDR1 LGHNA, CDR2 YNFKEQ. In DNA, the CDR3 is TGTGCCAGCAGCAGCGACGGGTACGAGCAGTACTTC. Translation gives CASSSDGYEQYF.

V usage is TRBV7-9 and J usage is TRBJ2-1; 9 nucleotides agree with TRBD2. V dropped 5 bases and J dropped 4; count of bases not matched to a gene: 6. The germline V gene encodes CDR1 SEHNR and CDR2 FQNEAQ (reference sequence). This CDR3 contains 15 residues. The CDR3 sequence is CASSPRGGDYNEQFF. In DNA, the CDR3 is TGTGCCAGCAGCCCCCGCGGGGGGGATTACAATGAGCAGTTCTTC.

The CDR3 bases are TGCAGCGTTGAGTCAGGGAAAGCAACTGAAGCTTTCTTT. This sequence encodes CSVESGKATEAFF. This chain joins TRBV29-1 and TRBJ1-1; tentative D call: TRBD1 (5 bases). Germline loops: CDR1 SQVTM, CDR2 ANQGSEA. The CDR3 is 13 residues long. The V end lost 3 bases, the J end lost 5 bases, and 13 bases lay between the germline ends.

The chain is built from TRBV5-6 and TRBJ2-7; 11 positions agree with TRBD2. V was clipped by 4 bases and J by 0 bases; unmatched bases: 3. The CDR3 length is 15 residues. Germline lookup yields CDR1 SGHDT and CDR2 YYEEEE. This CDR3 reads CASSKGLADSYEQYF. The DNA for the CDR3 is TGTGCCAGCAGCAAGGGACTAGCGGACTCCTACGAGCAGTACTTC.

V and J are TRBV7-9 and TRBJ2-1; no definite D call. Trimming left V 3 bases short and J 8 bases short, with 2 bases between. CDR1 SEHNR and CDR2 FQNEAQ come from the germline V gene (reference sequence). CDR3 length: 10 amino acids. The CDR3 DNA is TGTGCCAGCAGCTTCGATGAGCAGTTCTTC. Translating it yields CASSFDEQFF. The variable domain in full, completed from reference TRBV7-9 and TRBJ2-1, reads DTGVSQNPRHKITKRGQNVTFRCDPISEHNRLYWYRQTLGQGPEFLTYFQNEAQLEKSRLLSDRFSAERPKGSFSTLEIQRTEQGDSAMYLCASSFDEQFFGPGTRLTVL.

CDR3 in amino acids: CASSLAGRRFF. The DNA for the CDR3 is TGTGCCAGCAGCTTAGCGGGGAGGCGGTTTTTT. The chain joins TRBV7-9 to TRBJ1-4; no clear D. This CDR3 region has 11 residues. Trimming took off 0 bases at V and 16 bases at J, with 9 bases between the two ends. Per germline, CDR1 SEHNR and CDR2 FQNEAQ (reference sequence). Full variable domain (outside the CDR3, taken from reference TRBV7-9 and TRBJ1-4): DTGVSQNPRHKITKRGQNVTFRCDPISEHNRLYWYRQTLGQGPEFLTYFQNEAQLEKSRLLSDRFSAERPKGSFSTLEIQRTEQGDSAMYLCASSLAGRRFFGSGTQLSVL.

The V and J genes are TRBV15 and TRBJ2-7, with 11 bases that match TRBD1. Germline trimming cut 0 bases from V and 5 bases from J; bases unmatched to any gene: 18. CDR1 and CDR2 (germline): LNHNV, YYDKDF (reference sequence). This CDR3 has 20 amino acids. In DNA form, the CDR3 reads TGTGCCACCAGCAGAGATCATTTTAGGCCAACGAGGACAGGGGGCCACGAGCAGTACTTC. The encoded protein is CATSRDHFRPTRTGGHEQYF.

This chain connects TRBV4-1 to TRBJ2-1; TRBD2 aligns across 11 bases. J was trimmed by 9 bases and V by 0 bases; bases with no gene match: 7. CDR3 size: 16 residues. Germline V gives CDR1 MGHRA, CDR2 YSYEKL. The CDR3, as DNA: TGCGCCAGCAGCCAAGATTTACTAGCGGGGGATCGTGAGCAGTTCTTC. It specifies CASSQDLLAGDREQFF.

The CDR3 reads CASSLDDTGELFF. DNA of the CDR3: TGTGCCAGCAGCTTGGACGACACCGGGGAGCTGTTTTTT. This chain uses TRBV5-6 with TRBJ2-2; no definite D call. Germline-derived CDR1 and CDR2 are SGHDT and YYEEEE. The V gene lost 0 bases and the J gene lost 3 bases, with 3 bases spanning the gap. The CDR3 length is 13 residues.

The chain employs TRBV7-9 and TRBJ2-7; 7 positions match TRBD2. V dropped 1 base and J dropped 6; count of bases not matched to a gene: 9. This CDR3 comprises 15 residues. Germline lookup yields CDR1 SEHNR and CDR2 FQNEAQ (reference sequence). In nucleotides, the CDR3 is TGTGCCAGCAGCTTAGTGGCTAGCGGTTCTATCGAGCAGTACTTC. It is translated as CASSLVASGSIEQYF.